These 11 T cell receptor beta chains were all obtained from the same sample, sequenced in a study of T cell changes during pregnancy in multiple sclerosis. Profiling relied on immunoSEQ multiplex PCR, and the TCRdb table lists in-frame clones only, not all of them. The sample lists about 64,000 clones; 90% were seen once. The sequenced sample was peripheral blood, obtained in the second trimester of pregnancy. Receptors originate from a female donor in good health, enrolled as a control in a pregnancy study.

The J gene is TRBJ1-4, the V gene TRBV23-1, with 7 bases aligning to TRBD1. TRBV23-1 is treated as an ORF (open reading frame) with a function not yet certain. The CDR3 extends over 20 amino acids. V trimming: 2 bases; J trimming: 8 bases; junction bases outside the gene matches: 23. DNA for the CDR3: TGCGCCAGCAGTCAAAAAGGGAAGGGACGACCAGGGGGTATAACCGAAAAACTGTTTTTT. Translation: CASSQKGKGRPGGITEKLFF.

This clone was found a few times. This chain links TRBV6-1 with TRBJ2-7; D remains unclear. Deletions cut 0 bases from V and 5 bases from J, with 14 bases between. The CDR3 extends over 15 amino acids. Per germline, CDR1 MNHNS and CDR2 SASEGT. CDR3 bases: TGTGCCAGCAGTGAAGCGAGCGACTCTCCCCACGAGCAGTACTTC. It translates to CASSEASDSPHEQYF.

The chain combines TRBV2 with TRBJ2-7, with D perhaps matching TRBD1 (5 bases). The CDR3 runs to 22 residues. Trimming pared 0 bases from V and 3 bases from J, leaving 33 bases between. The V gene's germline CDR1 is SNHLY and CDR2 FYNNEI. CDR3 DNA sequence: TGTGCCAGCAGTGAAGCGCTTGGCCTACCGGGCCGAGATAGGTTTAGGGGCTACGAGCAGTACTTC. Its translation: CASSEALGLPGRDRFRGYEQYF.

V is TRBV28 and J is TRBJ2-3; weak D call: TRBD2 (5 bases). CDR1 and CDR2 from the germline V gene are MDHEN and SYDVKM. This CDR3 region has 12 residues. The V and J ends lost 6 bases and 6 bases respectively, with 10 bases between them. CDR3 protein: CASRPSGDTQYF. As DNA, the CDR3 is TGTGCCAGCAGGCCCTCGGGGGATACGCAGTATTTT.

The chain carries TRBV4-2 and TRBJ1-2; 10 nucleotides line up with TRBD1. The ends lost 3 bases at V and 5 bases at J; junction bases unmatched: 6. This CDR3 region has 15 residues. Germline V gives CDR1 LGHNA, CDR2 YNFKEQ. The CDR3 coding sequence is TGTGCCAGCAGCCAGGCCGACAGGGGGCTGTATGGCTACACCTTC. This codes for CASSQADRGLYGYTF.

The chain carries TRBV30 and TRBJ1-2; 10 positions match TRBD1. The V gene's germline CDR1 is GTSNPN and CDR2 SVGIG (reference sequence). CDR3 length: 15 amino acids. Unmatched junction bases numbered 11, after V lost 2 bases and J lost 8 bases. CDR3 bases: TGTGCCTGGAGTTCAACCCCCGGGACAGGGGCGGGCTACACCTTC. Protein: CAWSSTPGTGAGYTF.

The chain is built from TRBV2 and TRBJ1-3; tentative D call: TRBD1 (6 bases). Per the germline V gene, CDR1 is SNHLY and CDR2 is FYNNEI. The germline V and J ends were trimmed by 9 bases and 6 bases, with 9 bases remaining between them. There are 11 residues in the CDR3. CDR3 DNA: TGTGCCAGACAGGGAGTAAACACCATATATTTT. Translated: CARQGVNTIYF.

The rearrangement joins TRBV6-5 to TRBJ1-2, with D tentatively TRBD1 (5 bases). The V gene's germline CDR1 is MNHEY and CDR2 SVGAGI. V lost 0 bases and J 3 bases, leaving 14 bases between the germline ends. This CDR3 contains 16 residues. The CDR3 bases are TGTGCCAGCAGTTACTCTCGGACACCTAATTACTATGGCTACACCTTC. Translated: CASSYSRTPNYYGYTF.

The J gene is TRBJ1-4, the V gene TRBV28; TRBD1 aligns across 9 bases. The CDR3 loop spans 13 amino acids. Germline assignment: CDR1 MDHEN and CDR2 SYDVKM. Unmatched junction bases numbered 4, after V lost 8 bases and J lost 6 bases. CDR3: CASSGTGHEKLFF. The CDR3 DNA reads TGTGCCAGCTCCGGGACAGGGCATGAAAAACTGTTTTTT.

The genes are TRBV6-1 and TRBJ2-3, with D maybe TRBD1 (7 bases). V shed 3 bases and J shed 2 bases, with 24 bases lying between them. Germline assignment: CDR1 MNHNS and CDR2 SASEGT. This CDR3 is 19 amino acids long. CDR3 nucleotide sequence: TGTGCCAGCAGTGATACGTCGGGACACAGGGGAGGATACACAGATACGCAGTATTTT. Its protein is CASSDTSGHRGGYTDTQYF.

Here the CDR3 DNA reads TGTGCCAGCGGCCCGGGATTTGACTATGGCTACACCTTC. Its protein is CASGPGFDYGYTF. The chain carries TRBV27 and TRBJ1-2; unclear D gene. Germline CDR1 and CDR2: MNHEY and SMNVEV (reference sequence). The CDR3 length is 13 residues. Deletions cut 8 bases from V and 3 bases from J, with 13 bases between.